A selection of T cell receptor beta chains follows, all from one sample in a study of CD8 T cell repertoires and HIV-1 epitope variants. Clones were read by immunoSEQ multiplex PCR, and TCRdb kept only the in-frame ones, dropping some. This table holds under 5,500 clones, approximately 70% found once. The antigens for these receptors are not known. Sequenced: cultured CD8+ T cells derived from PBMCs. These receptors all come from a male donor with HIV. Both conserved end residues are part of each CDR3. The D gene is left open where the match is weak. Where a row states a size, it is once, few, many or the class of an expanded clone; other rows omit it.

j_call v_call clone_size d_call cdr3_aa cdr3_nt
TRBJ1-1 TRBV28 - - CASSLGGIATEAFF TGTGCCAGCAGTTTAGGGGGCATTGCCACTGAAGCTTTCTTT
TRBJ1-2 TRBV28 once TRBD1 CASSFGTGLRGYTF TGTGCCAGCAGTTTCGGGACAGGGCTTCGTGGCTACACCTTC
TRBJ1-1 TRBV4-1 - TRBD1 CASSQVAGGIAAFF TGCGCCAGCAGCCAAGTGGCAGGGGGAATTGCAGCTTTCTTT
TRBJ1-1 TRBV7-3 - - CASRDSGNTEAFF TGTGCCAGCAGGGACTCAGGGAACACTGAAGCTTTCTTT
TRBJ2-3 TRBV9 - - CASSVGGPSTDTQYF TGTGCCAGCAGCGTGGGCGGGCCTAGCACAGATACGCAGTATTTT
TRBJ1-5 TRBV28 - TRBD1 CASMSQGAHQPQHF TGTGCCAGCATGTCTCAGGGGGCGCATCAGCCCCAGCATTTT
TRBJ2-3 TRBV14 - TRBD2 CASSQDLGTRATDTQYF TGTGCCAGCAGCCAAGATCTAGGGACTAGAGCCACAGATACGCAGTATTTT
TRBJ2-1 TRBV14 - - CASSQVGSSTIAGEQFF TGTGCCAGCAGCCAAGTCGGCTCCTCTACAATCGCCGGAGAGCAGTTCTTC
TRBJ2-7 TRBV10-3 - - CAIEGDSHEQYF TGTGCCATCGAAGGAGACAGTCACGAGCAGTACTTC
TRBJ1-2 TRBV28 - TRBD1 CASSRDPGQGPANYGYTF TGTGCCAGCAGCCGAGACCCGGGACAGGGCCCAGCTAACTATGGCTACACCTTC
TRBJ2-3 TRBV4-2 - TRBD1 CASSQDPGTGVGDLTDTQYF TGTGCCAGCAGCCAAGATCCCGGGACAGGGGTAGGGGATTTAACAGATACGCAGTATTTT
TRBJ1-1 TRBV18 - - CASSPGANTEAFF TGTGCCAGCTCACCGGGAGCGAACACTGAAGCTTTCTTT
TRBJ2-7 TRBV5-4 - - CASSLVGSYEQYF TGTGCCAGCAGCTTGGTGGGATCCTACGAGCAGTACTTC
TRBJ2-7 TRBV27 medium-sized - CASSQGPYEQYF TGTGCCAGCAGCCAGGGGCCCTACGAGCAGTACTTC
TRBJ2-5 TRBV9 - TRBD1 CASSPIGTGKETQYF TGTGCCAGCAGCCCGATTGGGACAGGGAAAGAGACCCAGTACTTC
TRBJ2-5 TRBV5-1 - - CASSSLTGFQETQYF TGCGCCAGCAGCTCCTTGACAGGATTCCAAGAGACCCAGTACTTC
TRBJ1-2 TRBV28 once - CAITGSYGYTF TGTGCCATTACAGGGAGCTATGGCTACACCTTC